This T cell receptor beta chain was identified during a study of cytomegalovirus exposure and HLA in healthy donors. CDR3 length: 17 amino acids. The germline CDR1 and CDR2 sequences are MDHEN and SYDVKM. J lost 8 bases, V lost 2 bases, and 13 bases had no gene match. Primers for the PCR totalled 60 Vbeta and 13 Jbeta. The protocol was immunoSEQ multiplex PCR, while the TCRdb copy is restricted to in-frame clones and leaves out a portion. The sample yields under 200,000 clones, about 80% seen once. The chain joins TRBV28 to TRBJ1-4; 8 nucleotides align to TRBD1. Sequencing input: PBMCs. The source is a woman aged 40 to 50 in good health and CMV-seronegative. In DNA form, the CDR3 reads TGTGCCAGCAGTTTACCCCAGGGGGCGTCGGCGCAGGAAAAACTGTTTTTT. Translated: CASSLPQGASAQEKLFF.